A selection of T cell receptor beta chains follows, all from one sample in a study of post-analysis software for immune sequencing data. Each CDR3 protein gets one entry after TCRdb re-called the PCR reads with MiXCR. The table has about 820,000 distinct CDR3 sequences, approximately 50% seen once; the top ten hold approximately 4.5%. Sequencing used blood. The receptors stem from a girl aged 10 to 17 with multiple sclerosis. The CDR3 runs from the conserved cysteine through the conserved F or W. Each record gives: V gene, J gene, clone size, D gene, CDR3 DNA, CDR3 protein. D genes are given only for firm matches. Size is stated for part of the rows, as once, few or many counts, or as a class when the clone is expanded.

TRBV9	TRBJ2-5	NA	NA	TGTGCCAGCAGTGAAACATGGTACCAAGAGACCCAGTACTTC	CASSETWYQETQYF
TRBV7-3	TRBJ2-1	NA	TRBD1	TGTGCCAGCAGCTGGACAGGGGGCGAAAATGAGCAGTTCTTC	CASSWTGGENEQFF
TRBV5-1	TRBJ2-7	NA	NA	TGCGCCAGCAGCTCTCAGGGGTCCTCCTACGAGCAGTACTTC	CASSSQGSSYEQYF
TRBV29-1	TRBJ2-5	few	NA	TGCAGCGTTAACAGGGTTGAGACCCAGTACTTC	CSVNRVETQYF
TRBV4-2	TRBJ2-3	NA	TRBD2	TGTGCCAGCAGCCAAGGTCTAGCGGGAGGAGATAATACGCAGTATTTT	CASSQGLAGGDNTQYF
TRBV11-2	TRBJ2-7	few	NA	TGTGCCAGCAGCCGCACGGCAGGGTTGATCAACGAGCAGTACTTC	CASSRTAGLINEQYF
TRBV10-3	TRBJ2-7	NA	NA	TGTGCCATCAGTGAGCCAGGGAGCACCTACGAGCAGTACTTC	CAISEPGSTYEQYF
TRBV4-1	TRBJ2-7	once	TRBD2	TGCGCCAGCAGCCAGCTGGGAGGGACCTACGAGCAGTACTTC	CASSQLGGTYEQYF
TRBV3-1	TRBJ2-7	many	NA	TGTGCCAGCAGCCAGGACGTAACCTACGAGCAGTACTTC	CASSQDVTYEQYF
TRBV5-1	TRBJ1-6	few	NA	TGCGCCAGCAGCCAACAGAGTTATAATTCACCCCTCCACTTT	CASSQQSYNSPLHF
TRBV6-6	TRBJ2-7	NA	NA	TGTGCCAGCAGTCCAGGGACATCGCTGGAGCAGTACTTC	CASSPGTSLEQYF
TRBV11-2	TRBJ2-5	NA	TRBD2	TGTGCCAGCAGCGGGAGGGCTGGGGAGACCCAGTACTTC	CASSGRAGETQYF
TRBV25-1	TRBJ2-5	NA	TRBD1	TGTGCCAGCAGTGAAAGACAGGGCACCGGACGGCTTTCGGAGACCCAGTACTTC	CASSERQGTGRLSETQYF
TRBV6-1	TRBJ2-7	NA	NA	TGTGCCAGCAGAGAGGTTTCATCGGCGGGACACTCCTACGAGCAGTACTTC	CASREVSSAGHSYEQYF
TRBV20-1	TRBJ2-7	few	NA	TGCAGTGCCAAGCGGGGGACAGGACCCACCGAGCAGTACTTC	CSAKRGTGPTEQYF
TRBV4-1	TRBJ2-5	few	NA	TGCGCCAGCAGCCACCTAGCAGCCCTCCAAGAGACCCAGTACTTC	CASSHLAALQETQYF
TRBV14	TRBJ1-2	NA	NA	TGTGCCAGCAGCCCTGGGACCGGGCCTACTAACTATGGCTACACCTTC	CASSPGTGPTNYGYTF
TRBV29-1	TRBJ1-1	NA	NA	TGCAGCGTCAGGGTATTATCGGGGACTGAAGCTTTCTTT	CSVRVLSGTEAFF
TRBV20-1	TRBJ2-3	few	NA	TGCAGTGCTTGTGGCCTAGCAGCAGATACGCAGTATTTT	CSACGLAADTQYF
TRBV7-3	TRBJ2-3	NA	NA	TGTGCCAGCAGCTTATCTACCTTGTCCACAGATACGCAGTATTTT	CASSLSTLSTDTQYF
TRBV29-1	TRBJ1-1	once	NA	TGCAGCGTTTCCAGGGGGAACACTGAAGCTTTCTTT	CSVSRGNTEAFF
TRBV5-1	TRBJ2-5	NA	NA	TGCGCCAGCAGCTGGAGGTCCCGAGAGACCCAGTACTTC	CASSWRSRETQYF
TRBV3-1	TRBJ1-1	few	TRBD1	TGTGCCAGCAGCCCCGTCCCGGGACAGGGTTTGAACACTGAAGCTTTCTTT	CASSPVPGQGLNTEAFF
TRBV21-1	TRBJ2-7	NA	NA	TGTGCCAGCAGCATAACCGAAACCTACGAGCAGTACTTC	CASSITETYEQYF
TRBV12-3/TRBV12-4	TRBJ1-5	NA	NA	TGTGCCAGCAGCAACAGGGTCGGCAATCAGCCCCAGCATTTT	CASSNRVGNQPQHF
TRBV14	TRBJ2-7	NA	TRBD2	TGTGCCAGCAGCCTTAGCGGGACGCCTAACTACGAGCAGTACTTC	CASSLSGTPNYEQYF
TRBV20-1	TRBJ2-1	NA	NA	TGCAGTGTGAGGAACTTCTCCTACAATGAGCAGTTCTTC	CSVRNFSYNEQFF
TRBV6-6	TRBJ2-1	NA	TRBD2	TGTGCCAGCAGTTGCGGGACTAGCGGGGGCCGAGACAATGAGCAGTTCTTC	CASSCGTSGGRDNEQFF
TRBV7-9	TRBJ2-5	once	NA	TGTGCCAGCAGCTCCCCCCCCGAAGAGACCCAGTACTTC	CASSSPPEETQYF
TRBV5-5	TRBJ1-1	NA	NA	TGTGCCAGCAGCTTCTTCGGGGCTGAAGCTTTCTTT	CASSFFGAEAFF
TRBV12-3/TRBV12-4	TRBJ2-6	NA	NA	TGTGCCAGCACCTTAGGGCTGACGAGCTCTGGGGCCAACGTCCTGACTTTC	CASTLGLTSSGANVLTF
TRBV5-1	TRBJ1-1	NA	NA	TGCGCCAGCAGCTTAAGCCGCCGGGACACACCGCGAAACACTGAAGCTTTCTTT	CASSLSRRDTPRNTEAFF
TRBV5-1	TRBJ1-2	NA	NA	TGCGCCAGCAGCCCCGGTGAGGGCTATGGCTACACCTTC	CASSPGEGYGYTF
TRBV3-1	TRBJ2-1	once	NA	TGTGCCAGCAGCCAAGATATACTAGCCATCAATGAGCAGTTCTTC	CASSQDILAINEQFF
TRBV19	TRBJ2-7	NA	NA	TGTGCCAGTAGTATGTGGGCAGACGAGCAGTACTTC	CASSMWADEQYF
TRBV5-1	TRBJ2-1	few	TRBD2	TGCGCCAGCAGCTTGTCGGGACTAGCGGGAGGGAACAATGAGCAGTTCTTC	CASSLSGLAGGNNEQFF
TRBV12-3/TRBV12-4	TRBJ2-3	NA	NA	TGTGCCAGCAGTTCAGCCGTAGGCACAGATACGCAGTATTTT	CASSSAVGTDTQYF
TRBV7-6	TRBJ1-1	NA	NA	TGTGCCAGCAGCCTTCGGACCGGCACTGAAGCTTTCTTT	CASSLRTGTEAFF
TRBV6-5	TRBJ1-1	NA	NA	TGTGCCAGCAGTTACGGGTATGGACAAACGAACACTGAAGCTTTCTTT	CASSYGYGQTNTEAFF
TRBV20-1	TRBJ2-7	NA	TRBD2	TGCAGTGCTAGAGACCCGGGGGGGGCAACCTACGAGCAGTACTTC	CSARDPGGATYEQYF
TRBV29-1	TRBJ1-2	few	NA	TGCAGCGTTGAGACATTCCGCTATGGCTACACCTTC	CSVETFRYGYTF
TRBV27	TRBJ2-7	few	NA	TGTGCCAGCAGTCTATTTCCCTCCTACGAGCAGTACTTC	CASSLFPSYEQYF
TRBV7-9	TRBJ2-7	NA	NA	TGTGCCAGCAGCTTAGGGGCAGGGCCAGACTACGAGCAGTACTTC	CASSLGAGPDYEQYF
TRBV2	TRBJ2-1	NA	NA	TGTGCCTGGCAGCCTGGGGCGCGCAATGAGCAGTTCTTC	CAWQPGARNEQFF
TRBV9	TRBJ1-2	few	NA	TGTGCCAGCAGCGTTACAGGGTCTAACTATGGCTACACCTTC	CASSVTGSNYGYTF
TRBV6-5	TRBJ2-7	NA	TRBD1	TGTGCCAGCAGTTACACAGACAGGGGCGAGCAGTACTTC	CASSYTDRGEQYF